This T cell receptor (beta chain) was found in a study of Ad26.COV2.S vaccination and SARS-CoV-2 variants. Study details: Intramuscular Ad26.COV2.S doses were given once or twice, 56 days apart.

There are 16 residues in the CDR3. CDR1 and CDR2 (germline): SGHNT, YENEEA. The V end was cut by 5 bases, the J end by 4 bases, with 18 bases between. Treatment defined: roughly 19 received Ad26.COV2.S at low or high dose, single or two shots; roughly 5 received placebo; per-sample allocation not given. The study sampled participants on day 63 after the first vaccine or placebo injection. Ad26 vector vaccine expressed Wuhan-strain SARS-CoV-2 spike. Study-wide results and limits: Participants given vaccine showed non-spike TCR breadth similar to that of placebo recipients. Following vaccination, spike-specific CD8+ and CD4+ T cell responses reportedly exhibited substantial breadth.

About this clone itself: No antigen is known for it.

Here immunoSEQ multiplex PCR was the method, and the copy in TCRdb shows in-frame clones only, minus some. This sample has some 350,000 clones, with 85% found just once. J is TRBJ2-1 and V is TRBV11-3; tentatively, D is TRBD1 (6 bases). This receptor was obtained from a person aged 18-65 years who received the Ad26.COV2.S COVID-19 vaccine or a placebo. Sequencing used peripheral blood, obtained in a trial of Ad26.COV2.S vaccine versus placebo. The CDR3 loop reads CASSLQGKSTYNEQFF. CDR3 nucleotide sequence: TGTGCCAGCAGCCTCCAGGGGAAAAGTACTTACAATGAGCAGTTCTTC. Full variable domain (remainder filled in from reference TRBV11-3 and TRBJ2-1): EAGVVQSPRYKIIEKKQPVAFWCNPISGHNTLYWYLQNLGQGPELLIRYENEEAVDDSQLPKDRFSAERLKGVDSTLKIQPAELGDSAVYLCASSLQGKSTYNEQFFGPGTRLTVL.